This T cell receptor beta chain emerged from a study of post-analysis software for immune sequencing data (dated by TCRdb to the mid-2010s). For the wider study: Disease courses on record covered relapsing-remitting, secondary progressive and progressive-relapsing multiple sclerosis, though some patients had no subtype annotation. The multiple sclerosis patient repertoires were compared with approximately 11 previously published healthy control repertoires from donors aged roughly 6 to 25 years. A subset of samples was prepared in parallel using single-end sample barcoding, then pooled and co-amplified after Illumina adapter ligation.

Study-level results and caveats: Direct clustering with F measure revealed strong co-clustering of samples prepared in the same batch, which led to a batch-effect correction. Multiple sclerosis patients had significantly lower normalized Chao1 diversity than controls, a result that suggests substantial peripheral T-cell clonal expansion. About five TRBV segments, including TRBV5-6, TRBV5-1 and TRBV20-1, were significantly more frequent in patients than controls. The control group was slightly older than the multiple sclerosis patient group.

As regards this clonotype: Its cognate antigen has yet to be identified. No quality values exist for individual bases; no much larger clone is one base distant.

The method behind the library was PCR. The data were produced on an Illumina HiSeq 2500. To reduce PCR and sequencing biases, unique molecular identifiers were built into the TCR beta cDNA libraries. About 500,000 cDNA molecules were obtained for every 1 to 10 million input T cells, so each molecule roughly corresponded to one T cell. The same protocol used for the earlier healthy control dataset was applied to prepare and sequence the patient libraries. Within a given batch, samples were prepared together, multiplexed and sequenced on the same HiSeq lane. In the authors' own workflow: Raw barcoded reads were processed with MIGEC, discarding single-read molecular identifier groups before consensus assembly and CDR3 extraction. VDJtools was used for post-analysis of the clonotype tables, and diversity was normalized by down-sampling every dataset to the size of the smallest sample. In repertoire overlap clustering, CDR3 amino acid sequences, but not nucleotide sequences, were matched to correct batch-related cross-sample contamination. TCRdb reprocessed the public reads (quality trimming at Q25 with fastp, clone calling with MiXCR) and kept in-frame beta chains. A single entry per CDR3 protein holds the most common genes and DNA from its merged rows. TCRdb's processing, not the authors', yielded these V and J calls. Here the sample has 650,000 to 850,000 distinct CDR3 sequences; around 53% occur a single time. About 4.8% of the sample is taken by the ten largest.

The germline V gene encodes CDR1 SGHRS and CDR2 YFSETQ. The V end loses 4 bases and the J end loses 2 bases, and a stretch of 12 bases separates them. The CDR3, cysteine through phenylalanine, is 14 amino acids long. The CDR3 DNA has 42 bases and is translated from base 1. To demonstrate the VDJtools post-analysis software, TCR beta repertoires were profiled from the peripheral blood of more than ten young patients with multiple sclerosis. The multiple sclerosis patients were children and adolescents between roughly 6 and 17 years of age. The TCR was taken from a girl aged 10-17 years with multiple sclerosis. This sequence uses TRBV5-1 and TRBJ2-5, with the D segment identity uncertain. The source material was blood. CDR3 region: CASSEGPFQETQYF. In nucleotides, the sequence is TGCGCCAGCAGCGAAGGGCCATTTCAAGAGACCCAGTACTTC.